Included here is one T cell receptor (beta chain) sequence, with context. The antigen is unknown. The CDR3 runs to 14 residues. The trim removed 4 bases at V and 2 bases at J, leaving 5 bases unmatched. Germline V lookup: CDR1 SGHRS, CDR2 YFSETQ. Libraries were prepared by immunoSEQ multiplex PCR; TCRdb keeps only in-frame clonotypes and omits some of them. The table has 25,000 to 30,000 clones, approximately 71% seen once. Within the ViraFEST assay, antigen-specific CD4+ T cells underwent expansion with viral peptide pools prior to sequencing. Cultured cells yielded isolated CD4+ T cells after roughly 11 days. Each participant received a vaccine that was either BNT162b2 or mRNA-1273, given as two doses. Nucleocapsid antibodies stayed negative before and after vaccination, showing no earlier SARS-CoV-2 infection. On days 3 and 7, fresh IL-2 medium replaced half the medium. The source of the sample is a study of vaccination effects on CD4 cells after COVID-19.

This specimen was CD4+ T cells from PBMCs cultured with HCoV-NL63 spike peptides, taken after COVID-19 vaccination. J is TRBJ2-5 and V is TRBV5-1; TRBD1 aligns across 7 bases. The sequence was collected from a human donor who received a COVID-19 vaccine. CDR3 sequence (DNA): TGCGCCAGCAGCCGGGACAGCTTTCAAGAGACCCAGTACTTC. Translated: CASSRDSFQETQYF.